These 32 T cell receptor beta chains originate from one sample sequenced in a study of Ad26.COV2.S vaccination and SARS-CoV-2 variants. Clones were sequenced by immunoSEQ multiplex PCR, and TCRdb holds only the in-frame ones, with some missing. Here the sample spans about 350,000 clones, about 90% being singletons. The source material was peripheral blood, sampled after recovery from COVID-19. The receptors stem from a human donor who had recovered from COVID-19.

The chain couples TRBV27 to TRBJ2-4; D unresolved. The germline CDR1 and CDR2 sequences are MNHEY and SMNVEV (reference sequence). The CDR3 consists of 13 residues. V was trimmed by 5 bases and J by 9 bases, leaving 14 bases between them. The CDR3 spells CASSRQIVGIQYF. The CDR3 DNA reads as TGTGCCAGCAGTAGGCAGATCGTGGGCATTCAGTACTTC.

In nucleotides, the CDR3 is TGTGCCAGCAAAAGCGGAGAGAGCTATGGCTACACCTTC. Its translation: CASKSGESYGYTF. The rearrangement links TRBV6-6 to TRBJ1-2; D is unresolved. The CDR3 runs 13 residues. V was clipped by 7 bases and J by 4 bases, with 13 bases between them. Germline CDR1 is MNHNY and CDR2 is SVGAGI (reference sequence).

This chain connects TRBV11-3 to TRBJ2-7; 7 bases fit TRBD1. Unmatched junction bases numbered 6, after V lost 7 bases and J lost 0 bases. Germline-derived CDR1 and CDR2 are SGHNT and YENEEA. This CDR3 has 14 amino acids. The CDR3 sequence is CASTEGDSSYEQYF. The CDR3 DNA follows: TGTGCCAGCACCGAAGGGGACAGCTCCTACGAGCAGTACTTC.

The chain links TRBV6-5 to TRBJ2-7; no clear D. CDR1 and CDR2 (germline): MNHEY, SVGAGI. This CDR3 region has 13 residues. Trimming removed 8 bases at V and 4 bases at J, with 15 bases between. CDR3 residues: CASFSVPPYEQYF. CDR3 sequence (DNA): TGTGCCAGCTTCTCGGTACCCCCTTACGAGCAGTACTTC.

The chain recombines TRBV9 with TRBJ1-3; no firm D call. In germline, CDR1 is SGDLS, CDR2 YYNGEE. The CDR3 length is 15 residues. Trimming removed 3 bases from V and 2 bases from J, with 12 bases in between. The CDR3 sequence: CASSATQGAGNTIYF. DNA for the CDR3: TGTGCCAGCAGCGCGACGCAAGGCGCTGGAAACACCATATATTTT.

The V gene is TRBV5-1, the J gene TRBJ2-2; TRBD1 matches 9 bases. Germline CDR1 and CDR2: SGHRS and YFSETQ. This CDR3 is built from 14 residues. V lost 7 bases to trimming and J lost 5 bases; unmatched junction nucleotides: 6. The DNA of the CDR3 is TGCGCCAGCGGGACAGGGACCATTACCGGGGAGCTGTTTTTT. Translating gives CASGTGTITGELFF.

V is TRBV7-2 and J is TRBJ1-2; TRBD1 aligns across 8 bases. The V gene's germline CDR1 is SGHTA and CDR2 FQGNSA. Trimming took 5 bases from V and 8 from J; bases not matched to a gene: 10. The CDR3 runs 14 residues. CDR3 sequence (DNA): TGTGCCAGCAGCCAGAGGACAGGGTTCGGCGGCTACACCTTC. Protein sequence: CASSQRTGFGGYTF.

The chain recombines TRBV6-2 or TRBV6-3 with TRBJ1-1; D gene ambiguous. The CDR3 is 12 residues long. In germline, CDR1 is MNHEY, CDR2 SVGEGT. The V end lost 4 bases, the J end lost 8 bases, and 11 bases lay between the germline ends. The CDR3 DNA reads TGTGCCAGCAGTTTGGGGAAGGTAGAAGCTTTCTTT. Translating gives CASSLGKVEAFF.

The chain joins TRBV7-9 to TRBJ1-2, with TRBD1 matching over 11 bases. This CDR3 has 16 amino acids. Germline CDR1 and CDR2: SEHNR and FQNEAQ (reference sequence). V was pared by 5 bases and J by 8 bases, with 13 bases of the junction left unmatched. CDR3 nucleotide sequence: TGTGCCAGCAGCCAAAGCGGACAGGGGGCAGAGGGAGGCTACACCTTC. Its protein is CASSQSGQGAEGGYTF.

The chain is built from TRBV15 and TRBJ1-4, with 10 bases matching TRBD1. CDR1 LNHNV and CDR2 YYDKDF come from the germline V gene (reference sequence). J was trimmed by 6 bases and V by 2 bases; bases with no gene match: 3. CDR3 length equals 15 residues. The CDR3 DNA follows: TGTGCCACCAGCAGACAGACAGGGGGCCATGAAAAACTGTTTTTT. It translates to CATSRQTGGHEKLFF.

The chain uses TRBV5-6 and TRBJ2-7; D not certain. CDR1 is SGHDT, CDR2 YYEEEE, per germline. V dropped 2 bases and J dropped 6 bases, with 6 bases sitting between them. The CDR3 runs 11 residues. CDR3 in amino acids: CASSLTGEQYF. CDR3 DNA: TGTGCCAGCAGCTTAACCGGCGAGCAGTACTTC.

V is TRBV12-5 and J is TRBJ1-2; 8 bases fit TRBD1. V was pared by 3 bases and J by 13 bases, with 7 bases of the junction left unmatched. The CDR3 loop spans 12 amino acids. Germline CDR1 is LGHNT and CDR2 is FRNRAP. The DNA for the CDR3 is TGTGCTAGTGGTTTAAGTAGTCAGGGGGCCACCTTC. It codes for CASGLSSQGATF.

The chain is built from TRBV9 and TRBJ1-2, with D unclear. Looked up from germline, CDR1 is SGDLS and CDR2 is YYNGEE. The CDR3 length is 15 residues. Trimming took 3 bases from V and 4 from J, leaving 16 bases between them. CDR3 in amino acids: CASSDPSRRVYGYTF. Here the CDR3 DNA reads TGTGCCAGCAGCGACCCATCTAGGCGGGTCTATGGCTACACCTTC. Looking up the rest from reference TRBV9 and TRBJ1-2 gives the full variable domain: DSGVTQTPKHLITATGQRVTLRCSPRSGDLSVYWYQQSLDQGLQFLIQYYNGEERAKGNILERFSAQQFPDLHSELNLSSLELGDSALYFCASSDPSRRVYGYTFGSGTRLTVV.

This clone was observed once. The chain carries TRBV6-1 and TRBJ1-2; 7 nucleotides align to TRBD1. The germline CDR1 and CDR2 sequences are MNHNS and SASEGT. The V and J ends lost 0 bases and 3 bases, in that order; junction bases with no gene match: 4. The CDR3 is 15 amino acids. CDR3 sequence reads: CASSEAGGGYYGYTF. The CDR3 nucleotides read TGTGCCAGCAGTGAAGCAGGGGGCGGTTACTATGGCTACACCTTC.

The chain combines TRBV3-1 (or the pseudogene TRBV3-2) with TRBJ1-5, with D perhaps TRBD1 (5 bases). The CDR3 length is 18 residues. Per the germline V gene, CDR1 is LGHDT and CDR2 is YNNKEL (reference sequence). The germline V and J ends were trimmed by 1 base and 2 bases, with 18 bases remaining between them. The CDR3 loop reads CASSQVGSRGFGNQPQHF. The CDR3, as DNA: TGTGCCAGCAGCCAAGTCGGCAGTAGGGGCTTTGGCAATCAGCCCCAGCATTTT.

V usage is TRBV5-1 and J usage is TRBJ1-2; 8 bases agree with TRBD1. V trimming: 2 bases; J trimming: 5 bases; junction bases outside the gene matches: 8. The CDR3 is 15 amino acids. Germline V CDR1 and CDR2: SGHRS, YFSETQ. The DNA for the CDR3 is TGCGCCAGCAGCTTAAGGACAGGGTTCGATTATGGCTACACCTTC. It specifies CASSLRTGFDYGYTF.

The genes are TRBV9 and TRBJ2-7; 9 nucleotides align to TRBD1. With 2 bases clipped from V and 4 bases from J, the junction kept 4 bases outside the gene matches. This CDR3 spans 14 amino acids. In germline, CDR1 is SGDLS, CDR2 YYNGEE. The CDR3 region is CASSVGTGLYEQYF. CDR3 DNA sequence: TGTGCCAGCAGCGTCGGGACAGGGTTGTACGAGCAGTACTTC.

This clone showed up just a few times. The rearrangement links TRBV5-5 to TRBJ2-2, with D perhaps matching TRBD1 or TRBD2 (6 bases each). V lost 5 bases to trimming and J lost 2 bases, with 16 bases between them. Germline lookup yields CDR1 SGHKS and CDR2 YYEKEE (reference sequence). The length of the CDR3 is 16 residues. DNA of the CDR3: TGTGCCAGCAGACACAAAACAGGGACTAACACCGGGGAGCTGTTTTTT. This gives the protein CASRHKTGTNTGELFF.

A word on this clone: The sample carries other DNA sequences with the same CDR3. The V gene is TRBV9, the J gene TRBJ1-1; no clear D. The germline V gene encodes CDR1 SGDLS and CDR2 YYNGEE. V was clipped by 0 bases and J by 5 bases, with 11 bases between them. CDR3 length: 14 residues. The CDR3 loop is CASSVASRGTEAFF. CDR3 nucleotide sequence: TGTGCCAGCAGCGTAGCTAGTAGAGGGACTGAAGCTTTCTTT.

This clone occurred a few times. V and J are TRBV11-2 and TRBJ2-2; D remains unclear. CDR3 length equals 13 residues. Trimming stripped 0 bases from V and 3 bases from J, with 2 bases between. CDR1 is SGHAT, CDR2 FQNNGV, per germline. Here the CDR3 reads CASSLEYTGELFF. The DNA for the CDR3 is TGTGCCAGCAGCTTAGAATACACCGGGGAGCTGTTTTTT.

V and J are TRBV13 and TRBJ2-7; the D is unclear. CDR1 is PRHDT and CDR2 is FYEKMQ in the germline V gene (reference sequence). Trimming took 0 bases from V and 3 from J, leaving 3 bases between them. CDR3 size: 12 residues. For the CDR3, the DNA is TGTGCCAGCAGCTTAGGTATCTACGAGCAGTACTTC. Protein product: CASSLGIYEQYF.

The rearrangement joins TRBV19 to TRBJ1-1; D is unresolved. The CDR3 runs 12 residues. Per the germline V gene, CDR1 is LNHDA and CDR2 is SQIVND (reference sequence). The V end was cut by 7 bases, the J end by 5 bases, with 11 bases between. DNA of the CDR3: TGTGCCAGTAAAGGGCGAGGAACTGAAGCTTTCTTT. Translated: CASKGRGTEAFF.

This chain uses TRBV7-2 with TRBJ1-1; D remains unclear. The CDR3 spans 13 residues. Germline loops: CDR1 SGHTA, CDR2 FQGNSA. Between the trimmed V and J ends, which lost 5 bases and 11 bases, there was a span of 18 bases. The CDR3 is CASSLGGSSHAFF. As DNA, the CDR3 is TGTGCCAGCAGCCTCGGAGGGTCGTCGCATGCTTTCTTT.

V gene TRBV3-1 (or the pseudogene TRBV3-2) combines with J gene TRBJ1-1; perhaps TRBD1 as D (6 bases). V dropped 2 bases and J dropped 3 bases, with 13 bases sitting between them. The CDR3 length is 15 residues. Per germline, CDR1 LGHDT and CDR2 YNNKEL (reference sequence). CDR3 sequence (DNA): TGTGCCAGCAGCCAAAGGGGGGGTTCCGACACTGAAGCTTTCTTT. Translated: CASSQRGGSDTEAFF.

This chain connects TRBV27 to TRBJ1-2; D is unclear. The germline V gene has CDR1 MNHEY and CDR2 SMNVEV (reference sequence). V lost 8 bases to trimming and J lost 4 bases, with 23 bases between them. This CDR3 comprises 16 residues. CDR3 sequence reads: CASGTVREASGYGYTF. For the CDR3, the DNA is TGTGCCAGCGGCACCGTGAGGGAGGCCTCGGGCTATGGCTACACCTTC.

The chain employs TRBV15 and TRBJ1-1; D gene uncertain. Per germline, CDR1 LNHNV and CDR2 YYDKDF (reference sequence). The V end lost 5 bases, the J end lost 1 base, and 8 bases lay between the germline ends. This CDR3 has 13 residues. The CDR3 region has the DNA TGTGCCACCAGCGGATTTCAGAACACTGAAGCTTTCTTT. It codes for CATSGFQNTEAFF. The whole variable domain, remainder taken from reference TRBV15 and TRBJ1-1, is DAMVIQNPRYQVTQFGKPVTLSCSQTLNHNVMYWYQQKSSQAPKLLFHYYDKDFNNEADTPDNFQSRRPNTSFCFLDIRSPGLGDTAMYLCATSGFQNTEAFFGQGTRLTVV.

V gene TRBV2 combines with J gene TRBJ1-2; D call uncertain. Deletions cut 0 bases from V and 4 bases from J, with 9 bases between. The CDR3 is 14 residues long. CDR1 SNHLY and CDR2 FYNNEI come from the germline V gene. CDR3 residues: CASSEARQLYGYTF. The CDR3 bases are TGTGCCAGCAGTGAAGCGCGGCAGCTCTATGGCTACACCTTC.

The chain uses TRBV5-6 and TRBJ1-6, with D unresolved. Germline CDR1 SGHDT, CDR2 YYEEEE. The CDR3 is made up of 13 amino acids. V gave up 0 bases and J gave up 6 bases, with 4 bases separating them. CDR3 in amino acids: CASSLGGNSPLHF. CDR3 sequence (DNA): TGTGCCAGCAGCTTGGGCGGTAATTCACCCCTCCACTTT.

This clone has only one observation. This sequence joins TRBV5-4 and TRBJ1-4, with 9 bases lining up with TRBD1. Per the germline V gene, CDR1 is SGHNT and CDR2 is YYREEE (reference sequence). The CDR3 is 16 amino acids. J was trimmed by 2 bases and V by 3 bases; bases with no gene match: 5. Here the CDR3 reads CASSSQGAGTNEKLFF. Here the CDR3 DNA reads TGTGCCAGCAGCTCACAGGGGGCAGGGACTAATGAAAAACTGTTTTTT.

The V gene is TRBV19, the J gene TRBJ2-5, with a possible D match to TRBD2 (5 bases). V was pared by 4 bases and J by 6 bases, with 15 bases between. Germline CDR1 reads LNHDA; CDR2 reads SQIVND (reference sequence). The CDR3 spans 14 residues. Written as DNA, the CDR3 is TGTGCCAGTAGTACGTCCAGGCGAGGGAAGACCCAGTACTTC. Its translation is CASSTSRRGKTQYF.

This chain links TRBV7-2 with TRBJ2-6; D ambiguous. Trimming stripped 1 base from V and 1 base from J, with 5 bases between. The CDR3 is made up of 15 amino acids. The germline CDR1 and CDR2 sequences are SGHTA and FQGNSA. CDR3: CASSLVGSGANVLTF. In DNA form, the CDR3 reads TGTGCCAGCAGCTTAGTAGGTTCTGGGGCCAACGTCCTGACTTTC. The variable domain in full, with the rest retrieved from reference TRBV7-2 and TRBJ2-6, is GAGVSQSPSNKVTEKGKDVELRCDPISGHTALYWYRQSLGQGLEFLIYFQGNSAPDKSGLPSDRFSAERTGGSVSTLTIQRTQQEDSAVYLCASSLVGSGANVLTFGAGSRLTVL.

V is TRBV30 and J is TRBJ1-5, with 10 bases lining up with TRBD1. The CDR3 sequence is 19 residues long. Unmatched junction bases numbered 17, after V lost 4 bases and J lost 2 bases. Germline-derived CDR1 and CDR2 are GTSNPN and SVGIG (reference sequence). DNA of the CDR3: TGTGCCTGGATATTTGGGGACAGGGGCCCGAGGTGTGGCAATCAGCCCCAGCATTTT. Translation: CAWIFGDRGPRCGNQPQHF. The full variable domain, completed using reference TRBV30 and TRBJ1-5, is SQTIHQWPATLVQPVGSPLSLECTVEGTSNPNLYWYRQAAGRGLQLLFYSVGIGQISSEVPQNLSASRPQDRQFILSSKKLLLSDSGFYLCAWIFGDRGPRCGNQPQHFGDGTRLSIL.